Listed here are 22 T cell receptor beta chains from one sample, sequenced in a study of T cells in Graves' hyperthyroidism and ophthalmopathy. Amplification of TCR beta CDR3 regions was performed using RNA transcripts as template. First-round RT-PCR targeting the TCR CDR3 was performed with the HTBI primer set. One entry per CDR3 protein, called by TCRdb with MiXCR from the multiplex PCR reads. The data contain about half a million distinct CDR3 sequences, less than 25% of them singletons. Sequenced sample: blood. Receptors were obtained from a woman in her 30s with Graves' ophthalmopathy.

V and J are TRBV15 and TRBJ2-7, with D perhaps matching TRBD1 (5 bases). CDR3 length: 15 amino acids. CDR1 and CDR2 (germline): LNHNV, YYDKDF (reference sequence). With 1 base removed from V and 3 bases from J, the gap between germline ends came to 13 bases. CDR3 nucleotide sequence: TGTGCCACCAGCAGAGGGAAGTCAGGGTACTACGAGCAGTACTTC. This encodes CATSRGKSGYYEQYF.

In its sample, this clonotype was seen a few times. The rearrangement links TRBV6-1 to TRBJ2-4; D gene ambiguous. V shed 10 bases and J shed 1 base, with 14 bases lying between them. Germline values: CDR1 MNHNS, CDR2 SASEGT. The CDR3 sequence is 14 residues long. CDR3 DNA: TGTGCCAAAAAGAAGGGCTTTGCCAAAAACATTCAGTACTTC. Translating it yields CAKKKGFAKNIQYF.

This clonotype was recorded at least ten times. The genes are TRBV20-1 and TRBJ2-5, with TRBD2 as a possible D gene (7 bases). This CDR3 contains 14 residues. The germline V gene encodes CDR1 DFQATT and CDR2 SNEGSKA (reference sequence). V shed 8 bases and J shed 5 bases, with 21 bases lying between them. Here the CDR3 reads CSSSSGGALETQYF. CDR3 in DNA: TGCAGTTCATCCTCGGGGGGCGCGTTGGAGACCCAGTACTTC.

This clonotype was observed many times. The chain employs TRBV29-1 and TRBJ2-7; the D gene could be TRBD1 or TRBD2 (5 bases each). From germline, CDR1 is SQVTM and CDR2 ANQGSEA. V was pared by 1 base and J by 0 bases, with 7 bases between. This CDR3 is built from 13 residues. The CDR3 nucleotides read TGCAGCGTTGAAGTGGGGGACTCCTACGAGCAGTACTTC. Amino acid sequence: CSVEVGDSYEQYF.

This clonotype has a count of ten or more. The CDR3 region has the DNA TGTGCCAGCTCACCACCGTCAGTCTATGGCTACACCTTC. This gives the protein CASSPPSVYGYTF. The V and J genes are TRBV18 and TRBJ1-2; no reliable D call. V dropped 0 bases and J dropped 4 bases, with 6 bases sitting between them. CDR1 is KGHSH, CDR2 LQKENI, per germline. The length of the CDR3 is 13 residues.

This clonotype was counted many times. This chain uses TRBV10-2 with TRBJ2-5, with D perhaps matching TRBD1 or TRBD2 (6 bases each). Trimming took off 6 bases at V and 5 bases at J, with 19 bases between the two ends. This CDR3 contains 15 residues. Germline V gene data show CDR1 as WSHSY and CDR2 as SAAADI. The CDR3 coding sequence is TGCGCCAGCAGCGACGTGGGGGGCGCGTGGGAGACCCAGTACTTC. Residues: CASSDVGGAWETQYF.

This clonotype showed up many times. This CDR3 reads CASSPARYKDSKETQYF. In DNA, the CDR3 is TGTGCCAGCAGTCCCGCTCGATATAAGGACAGTAAAGAGACCCAGTACTTC. The chain couples TRBV28 to TRBJ2-5, with a tentative D call TRBD1 (6 bases). The CDR3 runs 17 residues. V lost 5 bases and J 3 bases, leaving 22 bases between the germline ends. Germline V gene lookup returns CDR1 MDHEN and CDR2 SYDVKM.

In regard to this clonotype: Just one base apart from a much larger clone, this may be a read error. V and J are TRBV11-2 and TRBJ1-3, with 9 bases lining up with TRBD1. Per germline, CDR1 SGHAT and CDR2 FQNNGV. The CDR3 sequence is 16 residues long. DNA for the CDR3: TGTGCCAGCAGCCACGGGACAGGGTTCTCTAGAAACACCATATATTTT. This sequence encodes CASSHGTGFSRNTIYF.

The V call is TRBV4-1, the J call TRBJ1-1; weak D call: TRBD1 (5 bases). The V gene lost 0 bases and the J gene lost 9 bases, with 17 bases spanning the gap. Germline V gives CDR1 MGHRA, CDR2 YSYEKL. The CDR3 loop spans 15 amino acids. This chain's CDR3 is CASSQDSLREAKAFF. The CDR3, as DNA: TGCGCCAGCAGCCAAGATTCCCTCAGGGAAGCAAAAGCTTTCTTT.

J is TRBJ2-7 and V is TRBV12-5, with unresolved D. The ends were cut back, 2 bases at V and 0 bases at J, with 11 bases in the middle. Germline assignment: CDR1 LGHNT and CDR2 FRNRAP. This CDR3 has 15 residues. The CDR3 loop is CASGLRAASSYEQYF. CDR3 DNA: TGTGCTAGTGGTTTGAGGGCAGCAAGCTCCTACGAGCAGTACTTC.

This clonotype has a count of ten or more. This rearrangement joins TRBV5-1 to TRBJ1-2, with D tentatively TRBD1 (6 bases). Trimming took 4 bases from V and 0 from J, leaving 19 bases between them. The germline CDR1 and CDR2 sequences are SGHRS and YFSETQ. The CDR3 extends over 17 amino acids. For the CDR3, the DNA is TGCGCCAGCAGCCGAGACAGGTCCCAATCTACTAACTATGGCTACACCTTC. Encoded protein: CASSRDRSQSTNYGYTF.

This clonotype was seen only a few times. The rearrangement uses TRBV12-3 or TRBV12-4 and TRBJ1-2, with D possibly TRBD1 on 5 matching bases. V lost 8 bases, J lost 7 bases, and 11 bases lay in between. This CDR3 is 11 amino acids long. This chain's CDR3 is CASSGGAGYTF. The CDR3 DNA sequence: TGTGCCAGCTCGGGGGGAGCTGGCTACACCTTC.

This clonotype was found many times. V is TRBV12-3 or TRBV12-4 and J is TRBJ2-2; 10 bases align to TRBD1. This CDR3 contains 16 residues. Trimming took 6 bases from V and 4 from J; bases not matched to a gene: 8. CDR3: CASSPRQGAGTGELFF. CDR3 coding DNA: TGTGCCAGCAGCCCTAGACAGGGGGCTGGCACCGGGGAGCTGTTTTTT.

This clonotype occurred a few times. The chain carries TRBV6-5 and TRBJ1-1; D unclear. Germline loops: CDR1 MNHEY, CDR2 SVGAGI. The length of the CDR3 is 15 residues. Trimming took 0 bases from V and 4 from J, leaving 12 bases between them. DNA for the CDR3: TGTGCCAGCAGTTACTCCCCCCCACGTCCCACTGAAGCTTTCTTT. It translates to CASSYSPPRPTEAFF.

This clonotype has ten or more counts. The chain combines TRBV6-5 with TRBJ2-2, with 9 positions matching TRBD1. Losses at the gene ends were 8 bases for V and 5 bases for J; bases not matched to a gene: 9. This CDR3 is built from 15 residues. Germline assignment: CDR1 MNHEY and CDR2 SVGAGI. CDR3 sequence: CASLSTGGLTGELFF. The CDR3, as DNA: TGTGCCAGCCTCTCAACAGGGGGCTTAACCGGGGAGCTGTTTTTT.

This chain uses TRBV6-1 with TRBJ2-5, with D possibly TRBD2 on 6 matching bases. The germline CDR1 and CDR2 sequences are MNHNS and SASEGT. The CDR3 runs to 14 residues. The V end lost 2 bases, the J end lost 5 bases, and 12 bases lay between the germline ends. CDR3 sequence: CASSEKEGRETQYF. The CDR3, as DNA: TGTGCCAGCAGTGAAAAGGAGGGGCGGGAGACCCAGTACTTC.

A few counts support this clonotype. The chain carries TRBV2 and TRBJ1-6; D not resolved. The germline CDR1 and CDR2 sequences are SNHLY and FYNNEI. The CDR3 covers 15 residues. Between the trimmed V and J ends, which lost 7 bases and 8 bases, there was a span of 18 bases. CDR3 DNA sequence: TGTGCCAGCACGGCGGCCCCGACTGATCATTCACCCCTCCACTTT. Its translation is CASTAAPTDHSPLHF.

This clonotype was observed many times. The chain joins TRBV27 to TRBJ1-1; TRBD1 matches 7 bases. The CDR3 extends over 14 amino acids. Trimming cost V 5 bases and J 3 bases; bases outside gene matches: 6. The germline CDR1 and CDR2 sequences are MNHEY and SMNVEV (reference sequence). CDR3 sequence (DNA): TGTGCCAGCAGTACTCCGACAGGGTACACTGAAGCTTTCTTT. Protein product: CASSTPTGYTEAFF.

This clonotype was counted many times. The chain recombines TRBV5-1 with TRBJ1-3, with 8 bases lining up with TRBD1. The CDR3 consists of 16 residues. From germline, CDR1 is SGHRS and CDR2 YFSETQ. With 5 bases clipped from V and 0 bases from J, the junction kept 7 bases outside the gene matches. The CDR3 DNA follows: TGCGCCAGCAGTCTACAGGGGGAAGTCTCTGGAAACACCATATATTTT. Protein: CASSLQGEVSGNTIYF.

This clonotype has ten or more counts. J is TRBJ1-1 and V is TRBV11-2; no clear D gene. The V gene's germline CDR1 is SGHAT and CDR2 FQNNGV. V dropped 0 bases and J dropped 1 base, with 15 bases sitting between them. The CDR3 spans 17 residues. CDR3 residues: CASSLDRWAARNTEAFF. The DNA of the CDR3 is TGTGCCAGCAGCTTAGATCGGTGGGCAGCAAGGAACACTGAAGCTTTCTTT.

At least ten counts were recorded for this clonotype. The chain employs TRBV2 and TRBJ1-2; D remains unclear. V gave up 3 bases and J gave up 8 bases, with 10 bases separating them. In germline, CDR1 is SNHLY, CDR2 FYNNEI. The CDR3 is 12 amino acids. This CDR3 reads CASSEGIVGYTF. The DNA of the CDR3 is TGTGCCAGCAGTGAGGGGATTGTGGGCTACACCTTC.

V gene TRBV12-3 or TRBV12-4 combines with J gene TRBJ2-7; 8 nucleotides align to TRBD1. Trimming removed 6 bases from V and 2 bases from J; junction bases left unmatched: 6. This CDR3 is 14 amino acids long. CDR3 in DNA: TGTGCCAGCAGGCCAGGGGGCAGGGCCTACGAGCAGTACTTC. This sequence encodes CASRPGGRAYEQYF.